This TCR beta chain was obtained from a study of siplizumab effects on memory and regulatory T cells. Study-level findings and limits: The study found that mappable alloreactive CD4+ clones averaged around 69% Treg-derived with siplizumab and under 35% in controls. Fewer alloreactive sequences mapped to unstimulated CD4+ memory cells under siplizumab.

Remarks on this clone: No antigen is known for it.

Assay used: immunoSEQ multiplex PCR; TCRdb lists only in-frame clones, some missing. The sample consists of 90,000 to 130,000 clones, 80% to 95% of them appearing once. The sample was CD4+ T cells sorted from blood. This TCR derives from a human donor in good health.

The CDR3 DNA follows: TGTGCCAGCTCAGAATACAGGGATCAGCCCCAGCATTTT. Translated, it gives CASSEYRDQPQHF. The J gene is TRBJ1-5, the V gene TRBV18; tentatively, D is TRBD1 (6 bases). Germline V gene sequence: CDR1 KGHSH, CDR2 LQKENI. This CDR3 comprises 13 residues. V was cut by 5 bases and J by 5 bases, with 10 bases left in between.